The clone carrying this TCR beta chain was detected ten times or more. Germline V gene sequence: CDR1 SGHRS, CDR2 YFSETQ. The V and J ends lost 0 bases and 0 bases respectively, with 5 bases between them. The CDR3 consists of 14 residues. The data are from a study of patients and donors after allogeneic stem cell transplantation. In TCRdb, the RT-PCR reads were re-called with MiXCR into one record per CDR3 protein. The sample includes approximately 410,000 distinct CDR3 sequences, around 15% seen only once; the top ten take roughly 7.2%. This clonotype was obtained from a human donor who was either an allogeneic HSCT recipient or a stem cell or donor lymphocyte infusion donor (not recorded which). It is not recorded whose cells these are; they may come from a transplant donor. V gene TRBV5-1 combines with J gene TRBJ2-3; possible D gene TRBD1, 5 bases. Sequencing was carried out using blood, either unsorted or a sorted T cell fraction (not recorded which). CDR3 protein: CASSLGQSTDTQYF. CDR3 bases: TGCGCCAGCAGCTTGGGACAGAGCACAGATACGCAGTATTTT.